A selection of T cell receptor beta chains follows, all from one sample in a study of T cells in Graves' hyperthyroidism and ophthalmopathy. TCRdb recomputed calls from the multiplex PCR reads with MiXCR, one row per CDR3 protein. The data contain 300,000 or so distinct CDR3 sequences, about 15% of them singletons. Material for sequencing was blood. These receptors all stem from a woman aged 55-69 years with Graves' ophthalmopathy. Each CDR3 is given with its conserved first and last residue. D genes are given only for firm matches. Size is omitted from some rows. Given values are once, few, many or a class for expanded clones.

TRBJ1-2	.	.	TRBV4-2	TGTGCCAGCAGCCAAGAAGAGGGGCAGGTCTATGGCTACACCTTC	CASSQEEGQVYGYTF
TRBJ2-7	.	.	TRBV19	TGTGCCAGTAGTATAGGGAGAGGTTCCTACGAGCAGTACTTC	CASSIGRGSYEQYF
TRBJ2-1	few	TRBD2	TRBV4-1	TGCGCCAGCAGCCAGGGGACTAGCAGCAATGAGCAGTTCTTC	CASSQGTSSNEQFF
TRBJ2-3	many	.	TRBV6-5	TGTGCCAGCAGTTACCATTCAGGAGACACAGATACGCAGTATTTT	CASSYHSGDTDTQYF
TRBJ1-1	.	.	TRBV27	TGTGCCTGCAGTTTCTCTGCGGGGGGGAACACTGAAGCTTTCTTT	CACSFSAGGNTEAFF
TRBJ2-5	few	.	TRBV5-1	TGCGCCAGCAGCCCTGGACAGACCGGGGGGGAGACCCAGTACTTC	CASSPGQTGGETQYF
TRBJ2-1	many	TRBD2	TRBV7-3	TGTGCCAGCAGCCCAACTAGCGGGTCTAACAATGAGCAGTTCTTC	CASSPTSGSNNEQFF
TRBJ2-7	.	.	TRBV27	TGTGCCAGCAGTTTAATGGGCTCCTACGAGCAGTACTTC	CASSLMGSYEQYF
TRBJ1-1	many	.	TRBV2	TGTGCCAGCTGTAGGGAGGACACTGAAGCTTTCTTT	CASCREDTEAFF
TRBJ2-3	.	TRBD2	TRBV12-3/TRBV12-4	TGTGCCAGCAGCCCCGGGACTAGCGAAGATACGCAGTATTTT	CASSPGTSEDTQYF
TRBJ1-5	.	TRBD1	TRBV18	TGTGCCAGCTCACCGGGGACAGGGGGCTATCAGCCCCAGCATTTT	CASSPGTGGYQPQHF
TRBJ2-1	many	.	TRBV5-1	TGCGCCAGCAGCTCGACCCAGAACGGGTACAATGAGCAGTTCTTC	CASSSTQNGYNEQFF
TRBJ2-3	.	.	TRBV30	TGTGCCTGGACAGGCGGGACTGGAATTCATACGCAGTATTTT	CAWTGGTGIHTQYF
TRBJ2-1	.	TRBD2	TRBV19	TGTGCCAGTAGTATTAGCGGGAGCTCCTACAATGAGCAGTTCTTC	CASSISGSSYNEQFF
TRBJ1-5	many	.	TRBV7-2	TGTGCCAGCAGCCCCCCGGGGCATCAGCCCCAGCATTTT	CASSPPGHQPQHF
TRBJ2-3	few	TRBD1	TRBV12-5	TGTGCTAGTGGTCTCGGGACAGCAACTAGCACAGATACGCAGTATTTT	CASGLGTATSTDTQYF
TRBJ2-5	many	.	TRBV15	TGTGCCACCAGCAGAGACGGTGCGTGGACCCAGTACTTC	CATSRDGAWTQYF
TRBJ2-3	many	TRBD2	TRBV7-2	TGTGCCAGCAGCAGCCGGCTAGCGGGGGGCGTGGATACGCAGTATTTT	CASSSRLAGGVDTQYF
TRBJ2-7	many	.	TRBV11-2	TGTGCCAGCAGCTTAGGAGACTCCTCCTACGAGCAGTACTTC	CASSLGDSSYEQYF
TRBJ2-3	.	.	TRBV28	TGTGCCAGCAGTTCTCGGGACCCCCGCACAGATACGCAGTATTTT	CASSSRDPRTDTQYF
TRBJ1-4	few	TRBD1	TRBV4-3	TGCGCCAGCAGCCAAGGATTCAGGGGGCCGAATGAAAAACTGTTTTTT	CASSQGFRGPNEKLFF
TRBJ1-4	.	TRBD1	TRBV9	TGTGCCAGCAGCGCGGGACAGGGCCGAGAAAAACTGTTTTTT	CASSAGQGREKLFF
TRBJ1-2	.	.	TRBV20-1	TGCAGTGCCAAAATTCGGGTAAACGCGGGCTACACCTTC	CSAKIRVNAGYTF
TRBJ2-7	many	TRBD1	TRBV6-1	TGTGCCAGCAGTACCCGGGACAGGGACTACGAGCAGTACTTC	CASSTRDRDYEQYF
TRBJ1-1	.	TRBD1	TRBV25-1	TGTGCCAGCGGCCAGACAGGGGCGCCGAACACTGAAGCTTTCTTT	CASGQTGAPNTEAFF
TRBJ2-7	many	TRBD1	TRBV7-8	TGTGCCAGCAGCCAGGGACAGGGGGGAGCCTACGAGCAGTACTTC	CASSQGQGGAYEQYF
TRBJ1-5	many	.	TRBV27	TGTGCCAGCAGTTTTACAGGGTCCAATCAGCCCCAGCATTTT	CASSFTGSNQPQHF
TRBJ2-1	many	TRBD2	TRBV6-1	TGTGCCAGCAGGCGACTAGCGGGAGACAATGAGCAGTTCTTC	CASRRLAGDNEQFF
TRBJ1-1	many	.	TRBV6-1	TGTGCCTGCGGGCGGGGCATTGCTGAAGCTTTCTTT	CACGRGIAEAFF
TRBJ1-2	many	TRBD1	TRBV6-2/TRBV6-3	TGTGCCAGCACCATCCGGACAGGTCACAACTATGGCTACACCTTC	CASTIRTGHNYGYTF
TRBJ2-7	many	TRBD2	TRBV29-1	TGCAGCGTTGAAGATTGGGCTAGCGGGAGGTACGAGCAGTACTTC	CSVEDWASGRYEQYF
TRBJ2-5	.	.	TRBV29-1	TGCAGCGTTGTGGGATTTGAGACCCAGTACTTC	CSVVGFETQYF
TRBJ2-5	.	.	TRBV7-9	TGTGCCAGCAGCTCGAAGGGGGAAGAGACCCAGTACTTC	CASSSKGEETQYF
TRBJ1-2	many	TRBD1	TRBV5-1	TGCGCCAGCAGCTTGGCCGACGACAGGGCCTATGGCTACACCTTC	CASSLADDRAYGYTF
TRBJ2-1	.	.	TRBV6-1	TGTGCCAGCAGTCGCCGGAGCGATGAGCAGTTCTTC	CASSRRSDEQFF
TRBJ1-3	few	TRBD1	TRBV7-2	TGTGCCAGCAGCACCCGGGACAGGGTGTACACCATATATTTT	CASSTRDRVYTIYF
TRBJ2-1	few	.	TRBV5-1	TGCGCCAGCAGCTTGGGGGGGGGCCATTGGAATGAGCAGTTCTTC	CASSLGGGHWNEQFF
TRBJ2-1	many	.	TRBV10-3	TGTGCCGCTTCCCCTGGGGGCGGGAACAATGAGCAGTTCTTC	CAASPGGGNNEQFF
TRBJ1-1	many	.	TRBV7-2	TGTGCCAGCAGCTTAAGGTCGGTAAACACTGAAGCTTTCTTT	CASSLRSVNTEAFF
TRBJ2-5	many	.	TRBV3-1	TGTGCCAGCAGCCGGACCGCGGGACTCAGCGGGACCCAGTACTTC	CASSRTAGLSGTQYF
TRBJ2-3	many	.	TRBV28	TGTGCCAGCAGCAACAGGGTAGGGAGCACAGATACGCAGTATTTT	CASSNRVGSTDTQYF
TRBJ2-1	.	TRBD2	TRBV20-1	TGCAGTGCTAGACAAGGACTAGCGGGAGGAATTTACGGTGAGCAGTTCTTC	CSARQGLAGGIYGEQFF